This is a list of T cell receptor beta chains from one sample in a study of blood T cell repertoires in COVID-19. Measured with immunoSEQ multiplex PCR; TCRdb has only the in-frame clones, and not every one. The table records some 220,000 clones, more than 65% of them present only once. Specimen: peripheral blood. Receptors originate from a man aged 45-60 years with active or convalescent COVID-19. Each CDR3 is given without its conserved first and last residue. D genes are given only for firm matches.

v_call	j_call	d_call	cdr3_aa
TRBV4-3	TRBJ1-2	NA	ASRREARTRSGYT
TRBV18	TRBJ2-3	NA	ASHSGTDTQY
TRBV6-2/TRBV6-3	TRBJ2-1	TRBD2	ASSSGGGVARNEQF
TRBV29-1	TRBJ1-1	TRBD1	SGDDRVVNTEAF
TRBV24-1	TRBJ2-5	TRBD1	ATTDRGETQY
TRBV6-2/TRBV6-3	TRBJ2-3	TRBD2	ASSRQLAVGDTQY
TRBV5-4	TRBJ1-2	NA	ASSRELANYGYT
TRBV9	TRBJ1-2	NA	ASSVVGGKYGYT
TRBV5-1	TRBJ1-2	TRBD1	ASSAGTGNYGYT
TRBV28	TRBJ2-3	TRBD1	ASTTGQGANADTQY
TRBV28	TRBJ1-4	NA	ASSRLGTANEKLF
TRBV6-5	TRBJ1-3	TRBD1	ASSPGGGNTIY
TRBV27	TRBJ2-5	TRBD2	ASSSGTRGETQY
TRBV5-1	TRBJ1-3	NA	ASREAVSGNTIY
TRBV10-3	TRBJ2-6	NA	AISETDSTASGANVLT
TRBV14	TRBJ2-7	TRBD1	ASSQIDRGRYEQY
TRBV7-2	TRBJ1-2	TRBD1	ASSSSTGQGNYGYT
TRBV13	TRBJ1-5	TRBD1	ASSLSQSPGQVNEGANQPQH
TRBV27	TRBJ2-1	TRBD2	ASISERGNNEQF
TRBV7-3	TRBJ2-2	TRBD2	ASSLLYAAGTTNTGELF
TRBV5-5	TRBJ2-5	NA	ASSLGLAFQETQY
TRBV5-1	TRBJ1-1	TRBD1	ASSLGGADTEAF
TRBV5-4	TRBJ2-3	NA	ASSPRVSTDTQY
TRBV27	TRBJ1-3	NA	ASSRLGRASGNTIY
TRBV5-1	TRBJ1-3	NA	ASSNQGSGNTIY
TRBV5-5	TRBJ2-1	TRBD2	ASSWGLAGGYNEQF
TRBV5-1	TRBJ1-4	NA	ASSLAGGMVNEKLF
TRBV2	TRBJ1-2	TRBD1	ASIWDRANYGYT
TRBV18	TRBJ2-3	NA	ASSENRASTDTQY
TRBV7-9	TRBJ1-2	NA	ASSPGPLSGVYGYT
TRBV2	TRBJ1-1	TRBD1	ASSRQGNVGNTEAF
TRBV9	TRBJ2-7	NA	ASSPRRESSYEQY
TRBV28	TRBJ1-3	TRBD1	ASSPSQGAKGNTIY
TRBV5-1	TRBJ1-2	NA	ASSPTTNYGYT
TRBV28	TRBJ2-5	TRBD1	ASSSDRDQSETQY
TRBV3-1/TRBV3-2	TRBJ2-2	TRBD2	ASKGLAATGELF
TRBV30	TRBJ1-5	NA	AWSQTAYSNQPQH
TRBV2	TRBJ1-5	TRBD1	ASSSNRGSHQPQH
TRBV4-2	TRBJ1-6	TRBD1	ASSRITGADYNSPLH
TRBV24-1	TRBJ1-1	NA	ATSELGGTEAF
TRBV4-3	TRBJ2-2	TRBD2	ASSQEVDGGAGELF